The 28 T cell receptor beta chains below come from one sample, sequenced in a study of CD8 T cells in ankylosing spondylitis. TCRdb itself ran the 5' RACE reads through MiXCR, one entry per CDR3 protein. The data show around 300,000 distinct CDR3 sequences, approximately 10% seen once. The sample consisted of blood, either unsorted or a sorted T cell fraction (not recorded which). These receptors came from a female donor with ankylosing spondylitis or in good health (not recorded which).

The V and J genes are TRBV5-6 and TRBJ2-7, with D possibly matching TRBD1 (6 bases). Germline loops: CDR1 SGHDT, CDR2 YYEEEE. The CDR3 covers 14 residues. V was shortened by 4 bases and J by 0 bases, with 11 bases between the two germline ends. In nucleotides, the CDR3 is TGTGCCAGCAGCGTAACAGGGCGCTCCTACGAGCAGTACTTC. This sequence encodes CASSVTGRSYEQYF.

The chain combines TRBV5-1 with TRBJ2-5; TRBD2 aligns across 7 bases. The V gene's germline CDR1 is SGHRS and CDR2 YFSETQ. The V and J ends lost 1 base and 2 bases, in that order; junction bases with no gene match: 11. The CDR3 spans 17 residues. The CDR3 region has the DNA TGCGCCAGCAGCTTGAGTTTGAGTATGGGGGGGCAAGAGACCCAGTACTTC. It translates to CASSLSLSMGGQETQYF.

This clonotype has ten or more counts. The chain employs TRBV10-3 and TRBJ2-7, with unresolved D. Looked up from germline, CDR1 is ENHRY and CDR2 is SYGVKD. The V and J ends lost 9 bases and 6 bases respectively, with 12 bases between them. This CDR3 is 11 amino acids long. The CDR3 protein is CAIQGNAEQYF. The CDR3 DNA is TGTGCCATACAAGGTAACGCCGAGCAGTACTTC.

This clonotype showed up just a few times. The chain employs TRBV7-2 and TRBJ1-3; D is undetermined. CDR1 and CDR2 from the germline V gene are SGHTA and FQGNSA. The CDR3 consists of 14 residues. The germline V and J ends were trimmed by 2 bases and 0 bases, with 5 bases remaining between them. CDR3 nucleotide sequence: TGTGCCAGCAGCTTATCGGTCTCTGGAAACACCATATATTTT. Translation gives CASSLSVSGNTIYF. Based on the CDR3 plus reference TRBV7-2 and TRBJ1-3, the full variable domain is GAGVSQSPSNKVTEKGKDVELRCDPISGHTALYWYRQSLGQGLEFLIYFQGNSAPDKSGLPSDRFSAERTGGSVSTLTIQRTQQEDSAVYLCASSLSVSGNTIYFGEGSWLTVV.

The chain combines TRBV20-1 with TRBJ2-7, with D maybe TRBD2 (5 bases). Germline CDR1 is DFQATT and CDR2 is SNEGSKA (reference sequence). The CDR3 spans 11 residues. V lost 6 bases and J lost 13, with 19 bases in between. The CDR3 loop is CSARWRKSHYF. The CDR3 DNA follows: TGCAGTGCGAGATGGAGGAAAAGTCATTACTTC.

This clonotype was seen repeatedly, ten times or more. The chain couples TRBV4-1 to TRBJ1-1, with D perhaps matching TRBD1 (5 bases). From germline, CDR1 is MGHRA and CDR2 YSYEKL. The CDR3 runs 11 residues. V lost 9 bases and J 2 bases, leaving 7 bases between the germline ends. CDR3 bases: TGCGCCAGTGGGGGTAACACTGAAGCTTTCTTT. Protein sequence: CASGGNTEAFF.

This clonotype was counted at least ten times. The genes are TRBV20-1 and TRBJ2-1, with D maybe TRBD2 (6 bases). The CDR3 contains 14 residues. The germline CDR1 and CDR2 sequences are DFQATT and SNEGSKA (reference sequence). V lost 6 bases and J 6 bases, leaving 18 bases between the germline ends. CDR3 in DNA: TGCAGTGCCATAGCGGCAGGGAGGATCAATGAGCAGTTCTTC. Translating it yields CSAIAAGRINEQFF.

This clonotype was observed a handful of times. The CDR3 here is CASSSLAGIRNEQFF. Here the CDR3 DNA reads TGTGCCAGCAGTTCCCTAGCGGGTATTAGGAATGAGCAGTTCTTC. The chain uses TRBV28 and TRBJ2-1; 8 bases agree with TRBD2. Germline-derived CDR1 and CDR2 are MDHEN and SYDVKM. The J segment lost 7 bases and the V segment lost 4 bases, leaving 9 bases of the junction unmatched. This CDR3 spans 15 amino acids.

This clonotype has only a few counts. DNA of the CDR3: TGCGCCAGCAGCCCGGGGACTAGCGGGGGAAAGACCCAGTACTTC. Protein product: CASSPGTSGGKTQYF. The gene calls are TRBV5-1 and TRBJ2-5; 14 bases are shared with TRBD2. V shed 4 bases, J shed 6 bases, and the junction held 5 bases outside the gene matches. CDR1 and CDR2 (germline): SGHRS, YFSETQ. The length of the CDR3 is 15 residues.

In its sample, this clonotype was seen many times. The chain links TRBV6-1 to TRBJ2-2; the D gene is possibly TRBD2 (5 bases). The CDR3 runs 14 residues. Trimming cost V 7 bases and J 6 bases, with 15 bases left between them. Looked up from germline, CDR1 is MNHNS and CDR2 is SASEGT. In nucleotides, the CDR3 is TGTGCCAGCACTAGTTCTAGCCAGGCCGGGGAGCTGTTTTTT. It is translated as CASTSSSQAGELFF.

The table lists this clonotype with a few counts. The chain carries TRBV18 and TRBJ2-5; the match to TRBD2 covers 13 bases. V trimming: 2 bases; J trimming: 2 bases; junction bases outside the gene matches: 8. The CDR3 length is 18 residues. Germline V lookup: CDR1 KGHSH, CDR2 LQKENI. The CDR3 spells CASSPLQRTSGGQETQYF. DNA for the CDR3: TGTGCCAGCTCACCATTGCAGAGGACTAGCGGGGGACAAGAGACCCAGTACTTC.

This clonotype was found a few times. The J gene is TRBJ1-1, the V gene TRBV5-1; 10 bases match TRBD1. This CDR3 has 15 amino acids. The germline V gene has CDR1 SGHRS and CDR2 YFSETQ. J was trimmed by 5 bases and V by 4 bases; bases with no gene match: 8. Written as DNA, the CDR3 is TGCGCCAGCAGCCCCCGGACAGGGGGGCGAACTGAAGCTTTCTTT. Translating it yields CASSPRTGGRTEAFF.

The chain joins TRBV5-1 to TRBJ2-2; tentative D call: TRBD2 (6 bases). V was trimmed by 0 bases and J by 7 bases, leaving 22 bases between them. CDR3 size: 18 residues. Germline V gene sequence: CDR1 SGHRS, CDR2 YFSETQ. This CDR3 is CASSLALGGVLNGGELFF. DNA of the CDR3: TGCGCCAGCAGCTTGGCCCTAGGAGGGGTCCTCAACGGCGGGGAGCTGTTTTTT.

Comment on this clonotype: A single base separates this from a much larger clone, so it may be a read error. The chain combines TRBV2 with TRBJ1-2; the match to TRBD1 covers 7 bases. The CDR3 runs 16 residues. The V gene's germline CDR1 is SNHLY and CDR2 FYNNEI. The ends lost 1 base at V and 4 bases at J; junction bases unmatched: 9. CDR3 residues: CASSEVEGAEGYGYTF. The CDR3 DNA sequence: TGTGCCAGCAGTGAAGTTGAGGGGGCAGAGGGCTATGGCTACACCTTC.

This clonotype occurred many times. V usage is TRBV9 and J usage is TRBJ2-1; TRBD2 agrees at 10 bases. The CDR3 runs to 16 residues. In germline, CDR1 is SGDLS, CDR2 YYNGEE. The ends lost 4 bases at V and 2 bases at J; junction bases unmatched: 6. CDR3 sequence reads: CASSTRLAGAYNEQFF. DNA for the CDR3: TGTGCCAGCAGCACCCGTCTAGCGGGGGCCTACAATGAGCAGTTCTTC.

This clonotype was counted between two and nine times. The rearrangement links TRBV12-3 or TRBV12-4 to TRBJ1-2; TRBD1 agrees at 10 bases. The CDR3 length is 17 residues. Losses at the gene ends were 0 bases for V and 8 bases for J; bases not matched to a gene: 12. CDR3 sequence (DNA): TGTGCCAGCAGTTTAGCGTCAGTTCTGGGGACAGGGGTAGGCTACACCTTC. Its protein is CASSLASVLGTGVGYTF.

This clonotype has just a few counts. V usage is TRBV27 and J usage is TRBJ2-6; D is unclear. Germline-derived CDR1 and CDR2 are MNHEY and SMNVEV (reference sequence). Trimming removed 5 bases at V and 0 bases at J, with 11 bases between. The length of the CDR3 is 16 residues. CDR3 sequence reads: CASSPGPLSGANVLTF. CDR3 sequence (DNA): TGTGCCAGCAGTCCAGGTCCCCTCTCTGGGGCCAACGTCCTGACTTTC.

This clonotype occurred many times. The chain carries TRBV5-1 and TRBJ2-1; D possibly corresponds to TRBD1 (6 bases). This CDR3 spans 13 amino acids. Trimming took off 3 bases at V and 8 bases at J, with 12 bases between the two ends. Germline V lookup: CDR1 SGHRS, CDR2 YFSETQ. DNA for the CDR3: TGCGCCAGCAGCTCTTACAGGGTCGATGAGCAGTTCTTC. Its translation: CASSSYRVDEQFF.

This clonotype was observed many times. This sequence joins TRBV6-1 and TRBJ2-1; possible D gene TRBD1, 5 bases. Deletions cut 7 bases from V and 8 bases from J, with 18 bases between. Per germline, CDR1 MNHNS and CDR2 SASEGT. The length of the CDR3 is 14 residues. In nucleotides, the CDR3 is TGTGCCAGCAAAGACTGGGCCTGGGGCGATGAGCAGTTCTTC. Its protein product is CASKDWAWGDEQFF.

This clonotype appeared many times. The chain employs TRBV10-2 and TRBJ2-5, with D perhaps matching TRBD1 (5 bases). The CDR3 spans 13 residues. CDR1 and CDR2 from the germline V gene are WSHSY and SAAADI. V lost 4 bases and J lost 1, with 7 bases in between. CDR3 sequence reads: CASSGQSQETQYF. The CDR3 nucleotides are TGCGCCAGCAGTGGACAGTCCCAAGAGACCCAGTACTTC.

This clonotype has only a few counts. V usage is TRBV5-1 and J usage is TRBJ2-6; D is unresolved. From germline, CDR1 is SGHRS and CDR2 YFSETQ. V gave up 2 bases and J gave up 4 bases, with 10 bases separating them. The CDR3 is made up of 15 amino acids. The CDR3 spells CASSLTSPGANVLTF. The CDR3 DNA sequence: TGCGCCAGCAGCTTAACATCCCCCGGGGCCAACGTCCTGACTTTC.

About this clonotype: Being one base from a much bigger clone, this may be a read error. This rearrangement joins TRBV20-1 to TRBJ1-5; D is uncertain. The CDR3 runs 14 residues. V shed 3 bases and J shed 0 bases, with 9 bases lying between them. The germline V gene encodes CDR1 DFQATT and CDR2 SNEGSKA (reference sequence). CDR3 sequence: CSASFAFSNQPQHF. The CDR3 coding sequence is TGCAGTGCTAGTTTCGCTTTTAGCAATCAGCCCCAGCATTTT.

V and J are TRBV30 and TRBJ1-2; no clear D. CDR3 length equals 11 residues. V lost 0 bases and J 4 bases, leaving 3 bases between the germline ends. CDR1 and CDR2 from the germline V gene are GTSNPN and SVGIG (reference sequence). This CDR3 is CAWSVGYGYTF. The CDR3 bases are TGTGCCTGGAGTGTGGGCTATGGCTACACCTTC.

This clonotype has ten or more counts. The genes are TRBV11-2 and TRBJ1-2, with unresolved D. The CDR3 sequence is 13 residues long. V was cut by 1 base and J by 7 bases, with 10 bases left in between. Per the germline V gene, CDR1 is SGHAT and CDR2 is FQNNGV. CDR3 nucleotide sequence: TGTGCCAGCAGCTTAGCTGGGATAAGTGGCTACACCTTC. Translating gives CASSLAGISGYTF. The full variable domain, with the rest looked up from reference TRBV11-2 and TRBJ1-2, is EAGVAQSPRYKIIEKRQSVAFWCNPISGHATLYWYQQILGQGPKLLIQFQNNGVVDDSQLPKDRFSAERLKGVDSTLKIQPAKLEDSAVYLCASSLAGISGYTFGSGTRLTVV.

This clonotype was recorded many times. The chain employs TRBV7-9 and TRBJ2-1, with 7 bases lining up with TRBD1. V dropped 3 bases and J dropped 5; count of bases not matched to a gene: 4. CDR1 and CDR2 from the germline V gene are SEHNR and FQNEAQ (reference sequence). This CDR3 region has 14 residues. The CDR3 spells CASSLTGKDNEQFF. In DNA, the CDR3 is TGTGCCAGCAGCTTGACAGGGAAAGACAATGAGCAGTTCTTC.

This clonotype was counted only a few times. This sequence joins TRBV28 and TRBJ2-1; TRBD2 matches 9 bases. With V trimmed by 8 bases and J by 9 bases, 11 bases remained unmatched. CDR1 MDHEN and CDR2 SYDVKM come from the germline V gene. CDR3 length equals 14 residues. The CDR3 is CASGNSGSRREQFF. The CDR3 nucleotides are TGTGCCAGCGGTAATAGCGGGAGCAGGCGTGAGCAGTTCTTC.

The chain recombines TRBV6-1 with TRBJ2-5; the match to TRBD1 covers 7 bases. The J segment lost 4 bases and the V segment lost 6 bases, leaving 8 bases of the junction unmatched. Germline loops: CDR1 MNHNS, CDR2 SASEGT. The CDR3 consists of 14 residues. The CDR3: CASSQTGRAETQYF. The CDR3 DNA follows: TGTGCCAGCAGCCAGACAGGGCGGGCAGAGACCCAGTACTTC.

This clonotype appeared many times. The gene calls are TRBV7-6 and TRBJ1-3; 7 bases are a match to TRBD1. Per the germline V gene, CDR1 is SGHVS and CDR2 is FNYEAQ. The CDR3 has 16 residues. V was pared by 4 bases and J by 0 bases, with 6 bases of the junction left unmatched. The CDR3 loop reads CASSSQGVHSGNTIYF. CDR3 nucleotides: TGTGCCAGCAGCTCCCAGGGGGTTCACTCTGGAAACACCATATATTTT.